The entry below gives a single T cell receptor (beta chain) sequence along with its context. This may stem from a read error, because a much larger clone lies one nucleotide away. The CDR3 runs to 14 residues. V dropped 3 bases and J dropped 4 bases, with 9 bases sitting between them. Germline values: CDR1 KGHDR, CDR2 SFDVKD. This specimen belongs to a study of patients and donors after allogeneic stem cell transplantation. Using its own MiXCR run on the RT-PCR reads, TCRdb lists one record per CDR3 protein. The table has about 410,000 distinct CDR3 sequences, around 16% seen once. This TCR came from a human donor who was either an allogeneic HSCT recipient or a stem cell or donor lymphocyte infusion donor (not recorded which). It is not recorded whose cells these are; they may come from a transplant donor. This chain uses TRBV24-1 with TRBJ2-1; no reliable D call. The sample was blood, either unsorted or a sorted T cell fraction (not recorded which). CDR3 sequence (DNA): TGTGCCACCAGTGATCCCTATAGGTACAATGAGCAGTTCTTC. This codes for CATSDPYRYNEQFF.